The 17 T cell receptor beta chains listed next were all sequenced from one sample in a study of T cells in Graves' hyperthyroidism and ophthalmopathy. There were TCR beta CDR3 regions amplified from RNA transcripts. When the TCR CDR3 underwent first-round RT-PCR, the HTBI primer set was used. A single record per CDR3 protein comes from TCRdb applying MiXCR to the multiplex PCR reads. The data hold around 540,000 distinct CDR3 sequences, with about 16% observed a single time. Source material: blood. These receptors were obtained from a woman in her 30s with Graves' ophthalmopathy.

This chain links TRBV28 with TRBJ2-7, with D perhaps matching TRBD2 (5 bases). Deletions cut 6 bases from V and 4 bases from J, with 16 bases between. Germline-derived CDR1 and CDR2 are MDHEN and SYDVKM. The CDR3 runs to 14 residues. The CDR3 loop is CASSPGFNQYEQYF. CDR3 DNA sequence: TGTGCCAGCAGCCCGGGATTCAACCAGTACGAGCAGTACTTC.

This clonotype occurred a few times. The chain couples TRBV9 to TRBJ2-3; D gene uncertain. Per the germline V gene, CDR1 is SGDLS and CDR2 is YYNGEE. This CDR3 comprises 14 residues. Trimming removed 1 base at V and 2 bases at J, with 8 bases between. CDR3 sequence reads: CASSVSSPTDTQYF. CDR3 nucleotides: TGTGCCAGCAGCGTATCCAGCCCCACAGATACGCAGTATTTT.

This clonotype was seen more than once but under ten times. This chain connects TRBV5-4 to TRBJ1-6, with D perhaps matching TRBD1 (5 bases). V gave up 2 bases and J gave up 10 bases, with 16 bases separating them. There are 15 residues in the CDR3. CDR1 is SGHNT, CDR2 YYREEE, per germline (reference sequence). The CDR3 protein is CASSLQSRDGSPLHF. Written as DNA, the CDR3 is TGTGCCAGCAGCTTACAATCCAGGGACGGCTCACCCCTCCACTTT. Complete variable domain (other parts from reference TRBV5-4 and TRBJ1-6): ETGVTQSPTHLIKTRGQQVTLRCSSQSGHNTVSWYQQALGQGPQFIFQYYREEENGRGNFPPRFSGLQFPNYSSELNVNALELDDSALYLCASSLQSRDGSPLHFGNGTRLTVT.

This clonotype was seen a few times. The CDR3 DNA is TGTGCCAGCAGTGGTCCTCGGGGGTTGGGTAATTCACCCCTCCACTTT. Translated: CASSGPRGLGNSPLHF. This chain joins TRBV2 and TRBJ1-6, with D maybe TRBD1 (5 bases). The germline V gene encodes CDR1 SNHLY and CDR2 FYNNEI. The CDR3 runs 16 residues. The V and J ends lost 4 bases and 6 bases respectively, with 16 bases between them.

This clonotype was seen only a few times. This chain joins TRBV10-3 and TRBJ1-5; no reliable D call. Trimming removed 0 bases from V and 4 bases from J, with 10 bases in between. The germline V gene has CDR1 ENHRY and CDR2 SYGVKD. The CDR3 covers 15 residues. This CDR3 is CAISESPEPNQPQHF. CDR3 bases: TGTGCCATCAGTGAGTCCCCAGAGCCAAATCAGCCCCAGCATTTT.

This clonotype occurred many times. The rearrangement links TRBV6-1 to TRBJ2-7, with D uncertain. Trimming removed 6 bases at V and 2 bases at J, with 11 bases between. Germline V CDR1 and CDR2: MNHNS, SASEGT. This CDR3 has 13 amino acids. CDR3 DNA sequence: TGTGCCAGCAGCCATAACCCAACCTACGAGCAGTACTTC. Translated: CASSHNPTYEQYF.

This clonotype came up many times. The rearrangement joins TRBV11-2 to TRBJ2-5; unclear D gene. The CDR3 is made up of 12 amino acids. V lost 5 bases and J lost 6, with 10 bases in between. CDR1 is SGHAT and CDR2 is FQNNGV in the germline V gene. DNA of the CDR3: TGTGCCAGCAGCCTACAGAAACAGACCCAGTACTTC. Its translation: CASSLQKQTQYF. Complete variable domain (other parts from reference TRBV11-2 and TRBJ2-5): EAGVAQSPRYKIIEKRQSVAFWCNPISGHATLYWYQQILGQGPKLLIQFQNNGVVDDSQLPKDRFSAERLKGVDSTLKIQPAKLEDSAVYLCASSLQKQTQYFGPGTRLLVL.

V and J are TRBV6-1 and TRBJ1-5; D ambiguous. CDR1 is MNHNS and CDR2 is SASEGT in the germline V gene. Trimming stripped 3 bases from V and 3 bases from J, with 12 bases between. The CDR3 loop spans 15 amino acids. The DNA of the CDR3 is TGTGCCAGCAGTGAGGGCAGAGAGATCAATCAGCCCCAGCATTTT. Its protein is CASSEGREINQPQHF.

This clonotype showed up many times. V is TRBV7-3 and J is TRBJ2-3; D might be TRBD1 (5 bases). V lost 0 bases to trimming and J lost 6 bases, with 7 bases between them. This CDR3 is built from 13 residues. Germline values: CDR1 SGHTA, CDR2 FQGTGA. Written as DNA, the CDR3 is TGTGCCAGCAGCTTAACCCGACAGGATACGCAGTATTTT. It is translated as CASSLTRQDTQYF.

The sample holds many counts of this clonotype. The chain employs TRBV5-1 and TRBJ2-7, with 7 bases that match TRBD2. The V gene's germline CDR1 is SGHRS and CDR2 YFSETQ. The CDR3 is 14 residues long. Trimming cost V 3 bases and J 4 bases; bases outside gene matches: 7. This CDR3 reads CASSWYRGEYEQYF. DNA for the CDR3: TGCGCCAGCAGCTGGTACCGGGGGGAGTACGAGCAGTACTTC.

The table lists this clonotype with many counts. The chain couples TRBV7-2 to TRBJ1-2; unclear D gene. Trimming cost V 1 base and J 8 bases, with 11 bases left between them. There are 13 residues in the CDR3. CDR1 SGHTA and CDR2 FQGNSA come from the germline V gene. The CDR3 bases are TGTGCCAGCAGCTTAGACGGGATTTTCGGCTACACCTTC. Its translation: CASSLDGIFGYTF. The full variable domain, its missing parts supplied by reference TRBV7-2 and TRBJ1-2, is GAGVSQSPSNKVTEKGKDVELRCDPISGHTALYWYRQSLGQGLEFLIYFQGNSAPDKSGLPSDRFSAERTGGSVSTLTIQRTQQEDSAVYLCASSLDGIFGYTFGSGTRLTVV.

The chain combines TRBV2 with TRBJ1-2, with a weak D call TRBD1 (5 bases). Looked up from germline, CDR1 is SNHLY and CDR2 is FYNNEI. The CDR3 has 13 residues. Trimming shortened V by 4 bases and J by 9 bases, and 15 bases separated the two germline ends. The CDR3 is CASSVEGRESYTF. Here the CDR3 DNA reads TGTGCCAGCAGTGTAGAGGGGCGAGAGAGCTACACCTTC.

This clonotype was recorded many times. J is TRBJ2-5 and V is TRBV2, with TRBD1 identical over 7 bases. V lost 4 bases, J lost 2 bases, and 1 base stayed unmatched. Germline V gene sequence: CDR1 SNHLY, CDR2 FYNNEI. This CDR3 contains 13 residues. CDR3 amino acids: CASSGDRQETQYF. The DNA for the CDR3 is TGTGCCAGCAGTGGGGACAGACAAGAGACCCAGTACTTC.

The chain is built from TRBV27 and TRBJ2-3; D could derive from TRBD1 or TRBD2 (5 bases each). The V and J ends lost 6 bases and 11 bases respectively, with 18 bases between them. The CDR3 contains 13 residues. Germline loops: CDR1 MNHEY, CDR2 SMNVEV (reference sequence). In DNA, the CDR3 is TGTGCCAGCAGGAGCGGACCGACAGCCGGGCAGTATTTT. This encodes CASRSGPTAGQYF.

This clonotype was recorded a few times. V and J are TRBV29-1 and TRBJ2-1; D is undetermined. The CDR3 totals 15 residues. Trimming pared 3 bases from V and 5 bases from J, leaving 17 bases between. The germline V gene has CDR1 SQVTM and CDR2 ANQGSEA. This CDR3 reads CSVDGVAVSHNEQFF. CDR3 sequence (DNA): TGCAGCGTTGACGGCGTGGCAGTATCCCACAATGAGCAGTTCTTC.

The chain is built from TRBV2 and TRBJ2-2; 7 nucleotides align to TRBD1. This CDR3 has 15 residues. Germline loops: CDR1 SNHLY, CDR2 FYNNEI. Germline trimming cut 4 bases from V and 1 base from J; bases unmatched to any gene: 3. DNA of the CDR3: TGTGCCAGCAGTGCCGGGGACAGGAACACCGGGGAGCTGTTTTTT. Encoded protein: CASSAGDRNTGELFF.

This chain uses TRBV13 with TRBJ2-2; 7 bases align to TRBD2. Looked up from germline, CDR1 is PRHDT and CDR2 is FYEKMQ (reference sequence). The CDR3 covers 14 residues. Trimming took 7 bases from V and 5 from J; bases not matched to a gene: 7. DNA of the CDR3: TGTGCCAGCACCCGGACTAGGGCTACCGGGGAGCTGTTTTTT. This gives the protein CASTRTRATGELFF.